The source of this T cell receptor (beta chain) is a study of T cell repertoires in cytomegalovirus infection. About the research overall: Public TCR beta signatures marked donors with CMV infection and the matching HLA.

In this sample, this clonotype turned up many times. Its antigen is still unknown. MiXCR, applied by TCRdb to the reads, yields one record per CDR3 protein. The sample records 450,000 to 550,000 distinct CDR3 sequences, approximately 15% being singletons. Trimming cost V 3 bases and J 6 bases, with 15 bases left between them. Germline CDR1 and CDR2: SGHTA and FQGNSA. The CDR3 runs to 16 residues. Findings and limits, study-wide: There were HLA-C-restricted CMV-specific TCR beta clonotypes dominating the ex vivo response.

This sequence originates from a human donor in good health (CMV status not recorded). Some clones in this sample may be carry-over from other donors' samples. The sequenced sample consisted of CD8+ T cells from PBMCs. V is TRBV7-2 and J is TRBJ1-6; maybe TRBD1 (5 bases). CDR3 coding DNA: TGTGCCAGCAGCTTCAGGCCGGGGCTTGGTAATTCACCCCTCCACTTT. Its translation is CASSFRPGLGNSPLHF.